The T cell receptor beta chain described here comes from a study of T cells expressing NK-cell markers. Study details: It was sorted CD3+CD56+NKG2C+, CD3+CD56+NKG2C- and CD3+CD56-NKG2C+ T cells that supplied the TCR beta repertoires. HCMV seropositivity characterized most of the eight sequenced donors, and seronegativity one. Study-level points and caveats: Among several donors, these clonotypes also ranked first in the CD3+CD56-NKG2C+ fraction.

Per the germline V gene, CDR1 is DFQATT and CDR2 is SNEGSKA (reference sequence). The CDR3 totals 12 residues. TCRdb re-called the 5' RACE reads and shows each CDR3 protein once, DNA omitted. The sample totals 440,000 or so distinct CDR3 sequences. On this clonotype itself: Its target is not known.

This chain links TRBV20-1 with TRBJ1-2. This TCR was sampled from a woman between 18 and 69 years old in good health. The source material was blood T cells: a sorted CD56 or NKG2C T cell subset, CD4+ or CD8+ T cells, or bulk PBMC T cells (not recorded which). CDR3 in amino acids: CSARYLGHGYTF.